These T cell receptor beta chains were read from a single sample in a study of control samples from healthy donors and cancer patients. Some clones are missing from TCRdb's copy, which holds only in-frame ones; the method was immunoSEQ multiplex PCR. Among 400,000 to 450,000 clones listed, 75% to 95% were seen once. The specimen was PBMCs. These receptors all come from a man aged 40-49 years with head and neck cancer. Both conserved end residues are part of each CDR3. D genes are given only for firm matches. For some rows the clone size is stated as once, few or many, or as a class when expanded; others skip it.

j_call: TRBJ1-1; cdr3_length: 15; d_call: .; v_call: TRBV4-1; clone_size: .; cdr3_aa: CASSQNLQKNTEAFF; cdr3_nt: TGCGCCAGCAGCCAAAACCTCCAAAAGAACACTGAAGCTTTCTTT
j_call: TRBJ1-1; cdr3_length: 14; d_call: TRBD1; v_call: TRBV29-1; clone_size: .; cdr3_aa: CSVTGQGLRTEAFF; cdr3_nt: TGCAGCGTGACGGGACAGGGCTTGCGGACTGAAGCTTTCTTT
j_call: TRBJ1-2; cdr3_length: 15; d_call: .; v_call: TRBV18; clone_size: .; cdr3_aa: CASSPLDSFNYGYTF; cdr3_nt: TGTGCCAGCTCACCGCTGGACAGCTTTAACTATGGCTACACCTTC
j_call: TRBJ1-2; cdr3_length: 14; d_call: .; v_call: TRBV5-1; clone_size: once; cdr3_aa: CASSTKDREGGYTF; cdr3_nt: TGCGCCAGCAGCACGAAGGACCGCGAGGGTGGCTACACCTTC
j_call: TRBJ1-2; cdr3_length: 16; d_call: .; v_call: TRBV7-8; clone_size: .; cdr3_aa: CASSLVLSRANYGYTF; cdr3_nt: TGTGCCAGCAGCTTAGTACTTTCAAGAGCTAACTATGGCTACACCTTC
j_call: TRBJ1-5; cdr3_length: 18; d_call: .; v_call: TRBV7-3; clone_size: .; cdr3_aa: CASSLLRDKLYSNQPQHF; cdr3_nt: TGTGCCAGCAGCTTACTCCGGGACAAGCTTTATAGCAATCAGCCCCAGCATTTT
j_call: TRBJ1-4; cdr3_length: 16; d_call: .; v_call: TRBV4-1; clone_size: .; cdr3_aa: CASSQEQRSTNEKLFF; cdr3_nt: TGCGCCAGCAGCCAAGAGCAAAGATCAACTAATGAAAAACTGTTTTTT
j_call: TRBJ2-1; cdr3_length: 17; d_call: TRBD1; v_call: TRBV6-1; clone_size: .; cdr3_aa: CASSEGQPDRAYNEQFF; cdr3_nt: TGTGCCAGCAGTGAAGGCCAACCTGACAGGGCCTACAATGAGCAGTTCTTC
j_call: TRBJ1-4; cdr3_length: 14; d_call: .; v_call: TRBV7-9; clone_size: .; cdr3_aa: CASSLVSGNEKLFF; cdr3_nt: TGTGCCAGCAGCTTAGTCTCGGGGAACGAAAAACTGTTTTTT
j_call: TRBJ2-3; cdr3_length: 13; d_call: .; v_call: TRBV28; clone_size: .; cdr3_aa: CASSLHGTDTQYF; cdr3_nt: TGTGCCAGCAGTTTACACGGCACAGATACGCAGTATTTT
j_call: TRBJ2-2; cdr3_length: 16; d_call: TRBD1; v_call: TRBV28; clone_size: .; cdr3_aa: CASSFRQGAGTGELFF; cdr3_nt: TGTGCCAGCAGCTTTCGACAGGGGGCGGGCACCGGGGAGCTGTTTTTT
j_call: TRBJ2-3; cdr3_length: 19; d_call: TRBD2; v_call: TRBV3-1/TRBV3-2; clone_size: .; cdr3_aa: CASSRRGNLLAGEADTQYF; cdr3_nt: TGTGCCAGCAGCCGCCGGGGAAACCTACTAGCGGGAGAGGCAGATACGCAGTATTTT
j_call: TRBJ2-6; cdr3_length: 15; d_call: .; v_call: TRBV19; clone_size: .; cdr3_aa: CASRPQLSGANVLTF; cdr3_nt: TGTGCCAGTAGACCACAGCTCTCTGGGGCCAACGTCCTGACTTTC
j_call: TRBJ1-1; cdr3_length: 17; d_call: TRBD1; v_call: TRBV11-2; clone_size: few; cdr3_aa: CASSLGTGGGLDTEAFF; cdr3_nt: TGTGCCAGCAGCTTAGGAACAGGGGGCGGTCTGGACACTGAAGCTTTCTTT
j_call: TRBJ2-5; cdr3_length: 15; d_call: TRBD1; v_call: TRBV30; clone_size: once; cdr3_aa: CAWRTGQGARETQYF; cdr3_nt: TGTGCCTGGAGGACGGGACAGGGGGCGAGAGAGACCCAGTACTTC
j_call: TRBJ1-3; cdr3_length: 14; d_call: .; v_call: TRBV30; clone_size: .; cdr3_aa: CAWNPVRSGNTIYF; cdr3_nt: TGTGCCTGGAACCCCGTAAGATCTGGAAACACCATATATTTT
j_call: TRBJ1-2; cdr3_length: 15; d_call: TRBD1; v_call: TRBV28; clone_size: .; cdr3_aa: CASRRTGGPLYGYTF; cdr3_nt: TGTGCCAGCAGGCGTACAGGGGGGCCCCTCTATGGCTACACCTTC
j_call: TRBJ1-1; cdr3_length: 15; d_call: .; v_call: TRBV28; clone_size: .; cdr3_aa: CASNPRSGARTEAFF; cdr3_nt: TGTGCCAGCAATCCTCGGTCCGGGGCGCGAACTGAAGCTTTCTTT
j_call: TRBJ1-1; cdr3_length: 19; d_call: .; v_call: TRBV24-1; clone_size: .; cdr3_aa: CATSDLPSPRWVPETEAFF; cdr3_nt: TGTGCCACCAGTGATTTGCCCTCCCCTCGGTGGGTCCCGGAGACTGAAGCTTTCTTT
j_call: TRBJ2-3; cdr3_length: 15; d_call: .; v_call: TRBV11-2; clone_size: .; cdr3_aa: CASSLLARGTDTQYF; cdr3_nt: TGTGCCAGCAGCTTATTAGCGCGGGGCACAGATACGCAGTATTTT
j_call: TRBJ2-5; cdr3_length: 15; d_call: TRBD1; v_call: TRBV5-6; clone_size: .; cdr3_aa: CASSPTGKSKETQYF; cdr3_nt: TGTGCCAGCAGCCCGACAGGGAAGTCCAAAGAGACCCAGTACTTC
j_call: TRBJ2-2; cdr3_length: 15; d_call: TRBD1; v_call: TRBV11-3; clone_size: .; cdr3_aa: CASSFGTGKAGELFF; cdr3_nt: TGTGCCAGCAGCTTCGGGACAGGGAAGGCCGGGGAGCTGTTTTTT
j_call: TRBJ2-7; cdr3_length: 14; d_call: .; v_call: TRBV3-1/TRBV3-2; clone_size: few; cdr3_aa: CASSQWRQGSEQYF; cdr3_nt: TGTGCCAGCAGCCAATGGCGGCAGGGGTCCGAGCAGTACTTC
j_call: TRBJ1-1; cdr3_length: 16; d_call: .; v_call: TRBV7-2; clone_size: .; cdr3_aa: CASSVEPATVNTEAFF; cdr3_nt: TGTGCCAGCAGCGTTGAGCCCGCAACAGTAAACACTGAAGCTTTCTTT
j_call: TRBJ2-1; cdr3_length: 12; d_call: TRBD2; v_call: TRBV6-2/TRBV6-3; clone_size: .; cdr3_aa: CASSILAGGAFF; cdr3_nt: TGTGCCAGCAGCATTCTAGCGGGGGGGGCGTTCTTC
j_call: TRBJ1-3; cdr3_length: 14; d_call: .; v_call: TRBV21-1; clone_size: once; cdr3_aa: CASREGVSGGTIYF; cdr3_nt: TGTGCCAGCCGCGAGGGGGTCTCTGGGGGCACCATATATTTT
j_call: TRBJ1-4; cdr3_length: 12; d_call: .; v_call: TRBV6-5; clone_size: .; cdr3_aa: CASSYGGNGLFF; cdr3_nt: TGTGCCAGCAGTTACGGAGGTAATGGACTGTTTTTT
j_call: TRBJ2-7; cdr3_length: 17; d_call: .; v_call: TRBV7-6; clone_size: .; cdr3_aa: CASSLEWGAIGSYEQYF; cdr3_nt: TGTGCCAGCAGCTTAGAATGGGGGGCTATCGGGTCCTACGAGCAGTACTTC